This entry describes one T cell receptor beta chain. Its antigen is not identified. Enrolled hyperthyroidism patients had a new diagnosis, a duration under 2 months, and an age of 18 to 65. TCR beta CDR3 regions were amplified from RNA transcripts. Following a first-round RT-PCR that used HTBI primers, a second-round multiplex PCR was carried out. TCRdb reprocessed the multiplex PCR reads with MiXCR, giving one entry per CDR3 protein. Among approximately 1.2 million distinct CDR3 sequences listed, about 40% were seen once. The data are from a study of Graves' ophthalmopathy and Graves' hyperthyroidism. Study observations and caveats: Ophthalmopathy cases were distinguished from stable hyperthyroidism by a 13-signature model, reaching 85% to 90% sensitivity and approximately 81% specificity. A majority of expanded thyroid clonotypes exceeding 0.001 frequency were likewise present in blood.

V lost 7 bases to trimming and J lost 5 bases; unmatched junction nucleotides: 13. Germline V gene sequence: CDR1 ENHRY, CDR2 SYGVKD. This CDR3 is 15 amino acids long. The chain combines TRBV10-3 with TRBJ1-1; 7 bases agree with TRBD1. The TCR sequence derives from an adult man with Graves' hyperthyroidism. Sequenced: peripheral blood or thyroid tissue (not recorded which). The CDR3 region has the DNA TGTGCCATCACCTCCTCTGGGGCAGGGGGGACTGAAGCTTTCTTT. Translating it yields CAITSSGAGGTEAFF.